The 14 T cell receptor beta chains below all came from one sample that was sequenced in a study of OX40 agonist ivuxolimab in advanced cancers. Libraries were prepared by immunoSEQ multiplex PCR; TCRdb keeps only in-frame clonotypes and omits some of them. The sample lists fewer than 65,000 clones; 85% to 95% were seen once. Specimen: CD4+ or CD8+ T cells sorted from blood, collected in a trial of the OX40 agonist ivuxolimab. These receptors were obtained from an adult with an advanced solid tumor such as melanoma, head and neck, liver or kidney cancer.

CDR3 region: CASSLNNEQFF. CDR3 nucleotide sequence: TGCGCCAGCAGCCTTAACAATGAGCAGTTCTTC. V usage is TRBV4-1 and J usage is TRBJ2-1, with unresolved D. Between the trimmed V and J ends, which lost 4 bases and 5 bases, there was a span of 3 bases. The CDR3 is 11 residues long. CDR1 is MGHRA and CDR2 is YSYEKL in the germline V gene.

This clone was seen once. CDR3 DNA sequence: TGTGCCAGCAGTGAAGAGGTAGCGGGAGGGCGTTACGAGCAGTACTTC. Its protein product is CASSEEVAGGRYEQYF. This chain joins TRBV2 and TRBJ2-7; 11 nucleotides match TRBD2. The CDR3 sequence is 16 residues long. Germline V gene sequence: CDR1 SNHLY, CDR2 FYNNEI. Trimming took 1 base from V and 4 from J; bases not matched to a gene: 6.

This chain connects TRBV4-2 to TRBJ1-5; 11 bases fit TRBD1. V trimming: 0 bases; J trimming: 7 bases; junction bases outside the gene matches: 2. Germline assignment: CDR1 LGHNA and CDR2 YNFKEQ. The CDR3 contains 15 residues. The CDR3 DNA sequence: TGTGCCAGCAGCCAAGATGGGGACAGGGGGCAGCCCCAGCATTTT. Translating it yields CASSQDGDRGQPQHF.

V gene TRBV7-9 combines with J gene TRBJ1-5; D is perhaps TRBD1 (6 bases). Germline-derived CDR1 and CDR2 are SEHNR and FQNEAQ (reference sequence). V was clipped by 5 bases and J by 4 bases, with 12 bases between them. The CDR3 extends over 14 amino acids. CDR3 in amino acids: CASSNRTANQPQHF. DNA for the CDR3: TGTGCCAGCAGCAATAGGACAGCTAATCAGCCCCAGCATTTT.

The chain carries TRBV27 and TRBJ2-1; D is possibly TRBD1 or TRBD2 (5 bases each). Trimming left V 5 bases short and J 5 bases short, with 10 bases between. Germline lookup yields CDR1 MNHEY and CDR2 SMNVEV (reference sequence). CDR3 length equals 13 residues. This CDR3 is CASSPGPHNEQFF. CDR3 in DNA: TGTGCCAGCAGTCCGGGACCTCACAATGAGCAGTTCTTC.

The V call is TRBV10-3, the J call TRBJ2-1; 9 bases align to TRBD1. This CDR3 has 16 residues. Germline CDR1 and CDR2: ENHRY and SYGVKD. The V segment lost 0 bases and the J segment 5 bases; nucleotides outside the gene matches: 5. CDR3 protein: CAISESDRGVDNEQFF. Written as DNA, the CDR3 is TGTGCCATCAGTGAGTCGGACAGGGGTGTGGACAATGAGCAGTTCTTC.

The V call is TRBV4-3, the J call TRBJ2-1; 10 bases line up with TRBD2. Germline assignment: CDR1 LGHNA and CDR2 YSLEER. CDR3 length equals 16 residues. Trimming took 1 base from V and 2 from J; bases not matched to a gene: 2. The CDR3 bases are TGCGCCAGCAGCCAAGGGCTAGCGGGGGCCTACAATGAGCAGTTCTTC. Its protein product is CASSQGLAGAYNEQFF.

V is TRBV30 and J is TRBJ2-1; 12 positions match TRBD2. CDR3 length: 18 amino acids. CDR1 is GTSNPN, CDR2 SVGIG, per germline (reference sequence). The junction had 6 bases not matched to a gene; V was cut back by 0 bases and J by 0 bases. CDR3 sequence: CAWSVELAGGSSYNEQFF. The CDR3 nucleotides are TGTGCCTGGAGTGTCGAACTAGCGGGAGGCAGCTCCTACAATGAGCAGTTCTTC.

V is TRBV7-3 and J is TRBJ2-1; 7 positions agree with TRBD2. V gave up 5 bases and J gave up 0 bases; unmatched junction bases: 7. CDR3 length: 16 amino acids. Germline CDR1 and CDR2: SGHTA and FQGTGA. CDR3 nucleotide sequence: TGTGCCAGCAGCCTTATAGGCGGGAGCTCCTACAATGAGCAGTTCTTC. This encodes CASSLIGGSSYNEQFF.

The rearrangement links TRBV5-4 to TRBJ2-3; D possibly corresponds to TRBD2 (6 bases). The CDR3 is 17 residues long. CDR1 and CDR2 from the germline V gene are SGHNT and YYREEE (reference sequence). V dropped 3 bases and J dropped 2 bases, with 19 bases sitting between them. CDR3 sequence: CASSSGVNWPLTDTQYF. Here the CDR3 DNA reads TGTGCCAGCAGCTCGGGAGTGAATTGGCCCCTCACAGATACGCAGTATTTT.

This chain links TRBV13 with TRBJ2-2; D call uncertain. V was clipped by 5 bases and J by 2 bases, with 3 bases between them. The CDR3 runs 12 residues. The germline CDR1 and CDR2 sequences are PRHDT and FYEKMQ (reference sequence). This chain's CDR3 is CASSVNTGELFF. The CDR3 nucleotides read TGTGCCAGCAGCGTAAACACCGGGGAGCTGTTTTTT.

The V and J genes are TRBV7-2 and TRBJ2-1, with D perhaps being TRBD1 or TRBD2 (5 bases each). CDR1 is SGHTA and CDR2 is FQGNSA in the germline V gene. The CDR3 totals 16 residues. Trimming shortened V by 0 bases and J by 4 bases, and 13 bases separated the two germline ends. The CDR3 DNA reads TGTGCCAGCAGCTTAGCCCGTTGGGGGAAGTACAATGAGCAGTTCTTC. It specifies CASSLARWGKYNEQFF. The full variable domain, in which reference TRBV7-2 and TRBJ2-1 provide the parts outside the CDR3, is GAGVSQSPSNKVTEKGKDVELRCDPISGHTALYWYRQSLGQGLEFLIYFQGNSAPDKSGLPSDRFSAERTGGSVSTLTIQRTQQEDSAVYLCASSLARWGKYNEQFFGPGTRLTVL.

This clone was found once. The V gene is TRBV5-6, the J gene TRBJ2-7; D gene uncertain. Between the trimmed V and J ends, which lost 0 bases and 3 bases, there was a span of 7 bases. Germline CDR1 is SGHDT and CDR2 is YYEEEE. This CDR3 spans 13 amino acids. The chain's CDR3 is CASSLGGNYEQYF. As DNA, the CDR3 is TGTGCCAGCAGCTTGGGTGGCAACTACGAGCAGTACTTC.

The chain recombines TRBV11-3 with TRBJ2-1; 7 positions agree with TRBD1. Germline loops: CDR1 SGHNT, CDR2 YENEEA. The CDR3 length is 17 residues. V shed 1 base and J 0 bases; nucleotides not matched to a gene: 6. The CDR3 DNA sequence: TGTGCCAGCAGCTTAGGTAGCAGGGGGAGCTCCTACAATGAGCAGTTCTTC. Translating it yields CASSLGSRGSSYNEQFF.